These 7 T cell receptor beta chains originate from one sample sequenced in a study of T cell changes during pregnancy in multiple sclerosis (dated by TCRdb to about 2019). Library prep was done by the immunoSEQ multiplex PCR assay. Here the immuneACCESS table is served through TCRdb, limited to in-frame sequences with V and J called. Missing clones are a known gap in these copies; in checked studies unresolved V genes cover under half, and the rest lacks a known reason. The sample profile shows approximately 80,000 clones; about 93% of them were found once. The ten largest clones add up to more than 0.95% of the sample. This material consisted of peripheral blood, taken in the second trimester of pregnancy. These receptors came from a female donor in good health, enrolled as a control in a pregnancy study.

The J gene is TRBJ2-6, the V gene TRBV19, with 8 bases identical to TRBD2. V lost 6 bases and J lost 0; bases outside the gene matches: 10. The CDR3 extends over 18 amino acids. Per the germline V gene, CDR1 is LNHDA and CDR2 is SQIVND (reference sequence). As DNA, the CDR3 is TGTGCCAGTAGGTTTCTAGCGGGCCTGGACTCTGGGGCCAACGTCCTGACTTTC. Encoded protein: CASRFLAGLDSGANVLTF.

The CDR3 nucleotides read TGTGCCAGTAGCTTTAGCGGACGAATCAATGAGCAGTTCTTC. Translating it yields CASSFSGRINEQFF. V usage is TRBV19 and J usage is TRBJ2-1, with a weak D call TRBD2 (6 bases). This CDR3 has 14 residues. The germline V and J ends were trimmed by 6 bases and 6 bases, with 15 bases remaining between them. Germline CDR1 is LNHDA and CDR2 is SQIVND (reference sequence).

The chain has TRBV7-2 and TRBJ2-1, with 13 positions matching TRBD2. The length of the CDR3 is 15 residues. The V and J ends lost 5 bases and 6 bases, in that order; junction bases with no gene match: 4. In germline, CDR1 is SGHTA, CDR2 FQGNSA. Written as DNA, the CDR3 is TGTGCCAGCAGCCTCACTAGCGGGAGGGCCAATGAGCAGTTCTTC. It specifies CASSLTSGRANEQFF. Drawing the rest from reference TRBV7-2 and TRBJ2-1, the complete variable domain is GAGVSQSPSNKVTEKGKDVELRCDPISGHTALYWYRQSLGQGLEFLIYFQGNSAPDKSGLPSDRFSAERTGGSVSTLTIQRTQQEDSAVYLCASSLTSGRANEQFFGPGTRLTVL.

The CDR3 spells CASSVVASGRAGYTDTQYF. CDR3 in DNA: TGTGCCAGCAGCGTAGTGGCTAGCGGGAGGGCCGGGTACACAGATACGCAGTATTTT. The V and J genes are TRBV9 and TRBJ2-3; TRBD2 matches at 12 bases. CDR1 and CDR2 (germline): SGDLS, YYNGEE. With 0 bases clipped from V and 2 bases from J, the junction kept 10 bases outside the gene matches. This CDR3 has 19 amino acids.

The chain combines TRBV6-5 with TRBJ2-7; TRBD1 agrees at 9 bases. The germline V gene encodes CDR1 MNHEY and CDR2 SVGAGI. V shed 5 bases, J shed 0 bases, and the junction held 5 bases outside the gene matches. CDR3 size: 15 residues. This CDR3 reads CASSRDRDSSYEQYF. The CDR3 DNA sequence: TGTGCCAGCAGTCGGGACAGGGATAGCTCCTACGAGCAGTACTTC.

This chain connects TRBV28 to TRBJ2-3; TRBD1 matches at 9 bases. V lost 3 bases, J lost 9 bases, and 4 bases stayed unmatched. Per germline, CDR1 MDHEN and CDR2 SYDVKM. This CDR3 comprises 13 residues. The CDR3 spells CASSFKGQGTQYF. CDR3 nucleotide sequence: TGTGCCAGCAGTTTTAAGGGACAGGGAACGCAGTATTTT.

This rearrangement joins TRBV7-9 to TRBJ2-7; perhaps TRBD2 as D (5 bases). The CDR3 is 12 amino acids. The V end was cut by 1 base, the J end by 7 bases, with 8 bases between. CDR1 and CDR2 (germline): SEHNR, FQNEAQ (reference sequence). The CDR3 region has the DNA TGTGCCAGCAGCTTAGATAGGACTGAGCAGTACTTC. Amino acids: CASSLDRTEQYF.